One and the same sample provided the 13 T cell receptor beta chains below, sequenced in a study of cytomegalovirus exposure and HLA in healthy donors. In the PCR, 60 Vbeta and 13 Jbeta primers were used. Sequenced by immunoSEQ multiplex PCR; TCRdb stores in-frame clones only, minus some. The sample carries about 160,000 clones, approximately 74% recorded once. The specimen was PBMCs. The receptors were gathered from a woman aged 25 to 39 in good health and CMV-seronegative.

V is TRBV2 and J is TRBJ1-5; the match to TRBD1 covers 8 bases. V lost 7 bases, J lost 5 bases, and 7 bases stayed unmatched. The CDR3 extends over 14 amino acids. The germline V gene encodes CDR1 SNHLY and CDR2 FYNNEI. CDR3 residues: CASNPGQGHQPQHF. In DNA, the CDR3 is TGTGCCAGCAACCCAGGACAGGGACATCAGCCCCAGCATTTT.

The chain has TRBV7-9 and TRBJ2-6, with TRBD1 as a possible D gene (5 bases). Trimming pared 3 bases from V and 0 bases from J, leaving 15 bases between. CDR1 is SEHNR, CDR2 FQNEAQ, per germline (reference sequence). The CDR3 covers 18 residues. The CDR3 DNA sequence: TGTGCCAGCAGCTTGGGTTTAAGGACATTCTCTGGGGCCAACGTCCTGACTTTC. Translated, it gives CASSLGLRTFSGANVLTF.

This chain's CDR3 is CASSSGQHYEQYF. The CDR3 nucleotides are TGTGCCAGCAGCTCGGGACAGCACTACGAGCAGTACTTC. This chain links TRBV5-4 with TRBJ2-7; TRBD1 matches at 7 bases. V trimming: 3 bases; J trimming: 3 bases; junction bases outside the gene matches: 3. Germline V gene lookup returns CDR1 SGHNT and CDR2 YYREEE (reference sequence). There are 13 residues in the CDR3.

This rearrangement joins TRBV14 to TRBJ1-3; D is ambiguous. Germline lookup yields CDR1 SGHDN and CDR2 FVKESK. The length of the CDR3 is 16 residues. V was cut by 4 bases and J by 0 bases, with 13 bases left in between. This chain's CDR3 is CASSPYGRRSGNTIYF. CDR3 sequence (DNA): TGTGCCAGCAGCCCATACGGGAGACGCTCTGGAAACACCATATATTTT.

The genes are TRBV29-1 and TRBJ1-2; no definite D call. The V and J ends lost 4 bases and 3 bases respectively, with 12 bases between them. Per the germline V gene, CDR1 is SQVTM and CDR2 is ANQGSEA. The CDR3 consists of 13 residues. The CDR3 region has the DNA TGCAGCGTTGTTGGGGAGGGAGACTATGGCTACACCTTC. As protein: CSVVGEGDYGYTF.

Details on this clone: Other DNA sequences within the sample encode an identical CDR3. The rearrangement links TRBV12-5 to TRBJ2-5, with 12 bases that match TRBD2. The CDR3 extends over 14 amino acids. The V gene end was trimmed by 6 bases and the J gene end by 3 bases; junction bases not matched to a gene: 2. Germline V gives CDR1 LGHNT, CDR2 FRNRAP. The DNA for the CDR3 is TGTGCTAGTGGACTAGCGGGGGGTAAAGAGACCCAGTACTTC. Protein: CASGLAGGKETQYF.

CDR3 sequence (DNA): TGTGCCAGCAGCTTAACTAGCGGGGTGGATACGCAGTATTTT. Protein product: CASSLTSGVDTQYF. J is TRBJ2-3 and V is TRBV11-3; 10 positions match TRBD2. The CDR3 extends over 14 amino acids. V shed 2 bases and J 6 bases; nucleotides not matched to a gene: 2. The germline CDR1 and CDR2 sequences are SGHNT and YENEEA.

The chain carries TRBV10-3 and TRBJ2-1; tentatively, D is TRBD2 (5 bases). There are 16 residues in the CDR3. The germline V and J ends were trimmed by 0 bases and 4 bases, with 13 bases remaining between them. Germline CDR1 ENHRY, CDR2 SYGVKD. The CDR3 nucleotides are TGTGCCATCAGTGAGTCTCAAGGCCGGAGGTACAATGAGCAGTTCTTC. It specifies CAISESQGRRYNEQFF.

Comment on this clone: Within the sample, other DNA sequences also encode this same CDR3. The chain has TRBV9 and TRBJ2-7, with a possible D match to TRBD1 (6 bases). The V gene's germline CDR1 is SGDLS and CDR2 YYNGEE. This CDR3 has 17 residues. Trimming shortened V by 3 bases and J by 1 base, and 20 bases separated the two germline ends. The CDR3 DNA follows: TGTGCCAGCAGCGCTGACCCTACAGGGCCAGATTCCTACGAGCAGTACTTC. The encoded protein is CASSADPTGPDSYEQYF.

A single count supports this clone. The genes are TRBV2 and TRBJ2-1, with a tentative D call TRBD1 (6 bases). V lost 2 bases and J 4 bases, leaving 9 bases between the germline ends. The CDR3 totals 14 residues. The germline CDR1 and CDR2 sequences are SNHLY and FYNNEI. For the CDR3, the DNA is TGTGCCAGCAGTGAAACAGGGAGTTACAATGAGCAGTTCTTC. It is translated as CASSETGSYNEQFF. Full variable domain (missing parts from reference TRBV2 and TRBJ2-1): EPEVTQTPSHQVTQMGQEVILRCVPISNHLYFYWYRQILGQKVEFLVSFYNNEISEKSEIFDDQFSVERPDGSNFTLKIRSTKLEDSAMYFCASSETGSYNEQFFGPGTRLTVL.

For the CDR3, the DNA is TGTGCCTGGAGTATCTTACCGGGAGCTAATTCACCCCTCCACTTT. It translates to CAWSILPGANSPLHF. V gene TRBV30 combines with J gene TRBJ1-6; D gene unclear. The V end lost 2 bases, the J end lost 6 bases, and 14 bases lay between the germline ends. CDR3 length: 15 residues. From germline, CDR1 is GTSNPN and CDR2 SVGIG (reference sequence).

V gene TRBV28 combines with J gene TRBJ2-7; 10 bases match TRBD1. Trimming took 4 bases from V and 1 from J; bases not matched to a gene: 4. The CDR3 sequence is 15 residues long. The germline V gene has CDR1 MDHEN and CDR2 SYDVKM. CDR3 in amino acids: CASSWGQGFSYEQYF. The CDR3, as DNA: TGTGCCAGCAGTTGGGGACAGGGGTTTTCCTACGAGCAGTACTTC. The complete variable domain, with remaining parts taken from reference TRBV28 and TRBJ2-7, reads DVKVTQSSRYLVKRTGEKVFLECVQDMDHENMFWYRQDPGLGLRLIYFSYDVKMKEKGDIPEGYSVSREKKERFSLILESASTNQTSMYLCASSWGQGFSYEQYFGPGTRLTVT.

This clone was observed once. The gene calls are TRBV28 and TRBJ2-2; D uncertain. The V gene's germline CDR1 is MDHEN and CDR2 SYDVKM. The V end lost 7 bases, the J end lost 4 bases, and 10 bases lay between the germline ends. This CDR3 has 13 amino acids. CDR3 sequence: CASTGGGTGELFF. The CDR3 DNA reads TGTGCCAGCACTGGCGGCGGCACCGGGGAGCTGTTTTTT.